The 11 T cell receptor beta chains given below trace back to one sample, sequenced in a study of T cells in Graves' hyperthyroidism and ophthalmopathy. RNA transcripts were the template for amplifying TCR beta CDR3 regions. Using the HTBI primer set, a first-round RT-PCR was run on the TCR CDR3. Using its own MiXCR run on the multiplex PCR reads, TCRdb lists one record per CDR3 protein. The sample lists 300,000 to 450,000 distinct CDR3 sequences; about 15% were seen once. The sequenced sample was blood. Receptors originate from an older woman with Graves' hyperthyroidism.

This clonotype has at least ten counts. The V and J genes are TRBV30 and TRBJ2-7, with D maybe TRBD1 (5 bases). This CDR3 has 16 amino acids. Trimming removed 0 bases from V and 0 bases from J, with 15 bases in between. The germline V gene encodes CDR1 GTSNPN and CDR2 SVGIG (reference sequence). CDR3: CAWSVRGLDNSYEQYF. Written as DNA, the CDR3 is TGTGCCTGGAGTGTACGAGGATTGGACAACTCCTACGAGCAGTACTTC.

Ten or more counts support this clonotype. The chain carries TRBV6-1 and TRBJ2-2; TRBD2 matches at 14 bases. The CDR3 has 18 amino acids. V dropped 8 bases and J dropped 1; count of bases not matched to a gene: 9. The V gene's germline CDR1 is MNHNS and CDR2 SASEGT. CDR3 coding DNA: TGTGCCAGCCCACCCGATGGGACTAGCGGGGGGAACACCGGGGAGCTGTTTTTT. Translating it yields CASPPDGTSGGNTGELFF.

This clonotype was observed a few times. V is TRBV3-1 and J is TRBJ1-3; D gene unclear. Looked up from germline, CDR1 is LGHDT and CDR2 is YNNKEL (reference sequence). CDR3 length: 15 residues. V shed 4 bases and J shed 1 base, with 11 bases lying between them. The CDR3 protein is CASSRSWVSGNTIYF. The CDR3, as DNA: TGTGCCAGCAGCCGCTCATGGGTTTCTGGAAACACCATATATTTT.

At least ten counts were recorded for this clonotype. This chain links TRBV5-1 with TRBJ1-4; no firm D call. V lost 1 base and J 4 bases, leaving 8 bases between the germline ends. The CDR3 has 14 amino acids. CDR1 and CDR2 from the germline V gene are SGHRS and YFSETQ. This chain's CDR3 is CASSLSRVNEKLFF. As DNA, the CDR3 is TGCGCCAGCAGCTTGTCAAGGGTTAATGAAAAACTGTTTTTT.

This clonotype was picked up a small number of times. The chain uses TRBV2 and TRBJ1-2; D call uncertain. The CDR3 is 13 residues long. The V gene lost 7 bases and the J gene lost 8 bases, with 17 bases spanning the gap. Germline-derived CDR1 and CDR2 are SNHLY and FYNNEI. The CDR3 sequence: CASTPGRARGYTF. Written as DNA, the CDR3 is TGTGCCAGCACCCCCGGCCGAGCCCGGGGCTACACCTTC.

The CDR3 nucleotides read TGTGCCAGCAGCTCCTCCAGGTTCCAGAGGGAGACCCAGTACTTC. This codes for CASSSSRFQRETQYF. J is TRBJ2-5 and V is TRBV11-2; D unclear. This CDR3 spans 15 amino acids. V was trimmed by 4 bases and J by 5 bases, leaving 17 bases between them. Germline V lookup: CDR1 SGHAT, CDR2 FQNNGV.

This clonotype has ten or more counts. This chain connects TRBV6-6 to TRBJ2-1; D gene uncertain. This CDR3 is 17 amino acids long. V lost 0 bases and J lost 2, with 14 bases in between. CDR1 is MNHNY and CDR2 is SVGAGI in the germline V gene (reference sequence). CDR3 nucleotide sequence: TGTGCCAGCAGTTACTCGATCCGTCGTGGAGCCTACAATGAGCAGTTCTTC. Protein product: CASSYSIRRGAYNEQFF.

In its sample, this clonotype was seen many times. The chain couples TRBV3-1 to TRBJ1-2; 7 bases match TRBD1. This CDR3 region has 14 residues. The V and J ends lost 6 bases and 4 bases, in that order; junction bases with no gene match: 8. CDR1 is LGHDT, CDR2 YNNKEL, per germline (reference sequence). Here the CDR3 DNA reads TGTGCCAGCAGTCCTAGACAGGGAAGCTATGGCTACACCTTC. Amino acids: CASSPRQGSYGYTF.

This clonotype was recorded only once. This sequence joins TRBV12-3 or TRBV12-4 and TRBJ2-7, with unresolved D. The length of the CDR3 is 15 residues. Trimming stripped 0 bases from V and 0 bases from J, with 9 bases between. CDR3 protein: CASSLAGKSSYEQYF. CDR3 nucleotides: TGTGCCAGCAGTTTAGCGGGAAAGAGCTCCTACGAGCAGTACTTC.

This clonotype has ten or more counts. Mismatch with germline at one junction end may stem from a read error. V and J are TRBV5-1 and TRBJ2-7; D perhaps matches TRBD1 (6 bases). Looked up from germline, CDR1 is SGHRS and CDR2 is YFSETQ. There are 13 residues in the CDR3. CDR3 amino acids: CASSLQGTYEQYF. In DNA, the CDR3 is TGTGCCAGCAGCTTACAGGGTACCTACGAGCAGTACTTC.

In its sample, this clonotype was seen a few times. The rearrangement links TRBV5-4 to TRBJ2-3; D assignment may be TRBD1 or TRBD2 (5 bases each). Trimming took off 4 bases at V and 3 bases at J, with 15 bases between the two ends. This CDR3 spans 15 amino acids. Germline loops: CDR1 SGHNT, CDR2 YYREEE (reference sequence). The CDR3 region is CASSRAQGETDTQYF. The CDR3, as DNA: TGTGCCAGCAGCCGAGCCCAGGGAGAGACAGATACGCAGTATTTT.